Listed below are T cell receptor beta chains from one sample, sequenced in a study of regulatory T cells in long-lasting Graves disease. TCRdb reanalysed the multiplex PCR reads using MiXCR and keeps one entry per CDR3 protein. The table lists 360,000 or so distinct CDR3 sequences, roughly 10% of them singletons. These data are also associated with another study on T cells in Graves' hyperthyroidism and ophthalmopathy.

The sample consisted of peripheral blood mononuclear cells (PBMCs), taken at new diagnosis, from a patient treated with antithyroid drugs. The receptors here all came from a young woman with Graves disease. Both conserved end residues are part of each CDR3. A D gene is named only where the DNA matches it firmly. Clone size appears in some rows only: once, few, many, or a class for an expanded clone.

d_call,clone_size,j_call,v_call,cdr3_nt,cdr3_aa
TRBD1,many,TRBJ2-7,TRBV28,TGTGCCAGCAGTGAAGATCCGGGACAGGCGTCCGAGCAGTACTTC,CASSEDPGQASEQYF
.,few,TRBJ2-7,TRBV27,TGTGCCAGCAGTTCCGGGGCAACCTACGAGCAGTACTTC,CASSSGATYEQYF
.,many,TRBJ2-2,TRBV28,TGTGCCAGCAGCCTTGTAGGGCACAACACCGGGGAGCTGTTTTTT,CASSLVGHNTGELFF
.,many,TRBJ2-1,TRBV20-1,TGCAGTGCTCCACGCAATGAGCAGTTCTTC,CSAPRNEQFF
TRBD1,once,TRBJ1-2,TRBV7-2,TGTGCCAGCAGCTCAGGGGGGACTTTCTATGGCTACACCTTC,CASSSGGTFYGYTF
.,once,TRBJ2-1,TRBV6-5,TGTGCCAGCAGTTACTCGAGGCGAGCACAGTTCTTC,CASSYSRRAQFF
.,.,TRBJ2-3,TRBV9,TGTGCCAGCAGCCCTCCCTGTGGGACAGATACGCAGTATTTT,CASSPPCGTDTQYF
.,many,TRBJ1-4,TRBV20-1,TGCAGTGCTATAACCAGTCGTCCGATCGAAAAACTGTTTTTT,CSAITSRPIEKLFF
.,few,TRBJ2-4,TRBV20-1,TGCAGTGCCCGGGGAAGGGTGGGGATTCAGTACTTC,CSARGRVGIQYF
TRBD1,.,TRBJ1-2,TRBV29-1,TGCAGCGTTCCCCAGGGGGCGTTATATGGCTACACCTTC,CSVPQGALYGYTF
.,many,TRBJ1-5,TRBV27,TGTGCCAGCAGTTTCTGGAATCAGCCCCAGCATTTT,CASSFWNQPQHF
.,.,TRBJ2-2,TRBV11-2,TGTGCCAGCAGCCGAGGGGGAGTTCCTAACACCGGGGAGCTGTTTTTT,CASSRGGVPNTGELFF
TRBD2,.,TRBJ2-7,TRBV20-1,TGCAGTGCTGCTAGCGGGAGAAACCCCTACGAGCAGTACTTC,CSAASGRNPYEQYF
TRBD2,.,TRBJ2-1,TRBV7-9,TGTGCCAGCAGCCCTGTGGAGCTAGCGGGTCCCGACAATGAGCAGTTCTTC,CASSPVELAGPDNEQFF
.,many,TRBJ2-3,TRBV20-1,TGCAGTGCTGAGCCTCGGTCTGTAGGGGTCACAGATACGCAGTATTTT,CSAEPRSVGVTDTQYF
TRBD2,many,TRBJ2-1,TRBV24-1,TGTGCCACCAGTGATATCGGGAGGGCCAACTACAATGAGCAGTTCTTC,CATSDIGRANYNEQFF
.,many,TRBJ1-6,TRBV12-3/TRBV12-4,TGTGCCAGCACCGCGTCGGGGGGCCCCACACCCCTCCACTTT,CASTASGGPTPLHF
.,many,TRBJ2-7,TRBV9,TGTGCCAGCAGCGTACGCAGCGAGACCTACGAGCAGTACTTC,CASSVRSETYEQYF
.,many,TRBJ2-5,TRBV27,TGTGCCAGCAGTACAGGAATACAAGAGACCCAGTACTTC,CASSTGIQETQYF
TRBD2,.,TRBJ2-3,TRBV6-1,TGTGCCAGCAGTAAATACCGGGGGGTCCAACTGGATACGCAGTATTTT,CASSKYRGVQLDTQYF
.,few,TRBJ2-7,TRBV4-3,TGCGCCAGCAGCCAAGATCTCCAGGCGCAAGGGGAGCAGTACTTC,CASSQDLQAQGEQYF
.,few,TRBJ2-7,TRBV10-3,TGTGCCATCGGTGAGGACGGGCCCCAAGGCGAGCAGTACTTC,CAIGEDGPQGEQYF
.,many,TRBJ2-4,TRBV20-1,TGCAGTGCTAGATCCGGTACACTAGCCAAAAACATTCAGTACTTC,CSARSGTLAKNIQYF
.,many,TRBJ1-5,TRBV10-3,TGTGCCATCCACACAGGGATAACCAATCAGCCCCAGCATTTT,CAIHTGITNQPQHF
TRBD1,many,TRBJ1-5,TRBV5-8,TGTGCCAGCAGCGAGACAGGGGGCTGGGGCAATCAGCCCCAGCATTTT,CASSETGGWGNQPQHF
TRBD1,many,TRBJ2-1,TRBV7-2,TGTGCCAGCAGCAAGCGGACAGGGGACAATGAGCAGTTCTTC,CASSKRTGDNEQFF
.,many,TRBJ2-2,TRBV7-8,TGTGCCAGCAGCTTAGCGGGGCGGATAGCAAACACCGGGGAGCTGTTTTTT,CASSLAGRIANTGELFF
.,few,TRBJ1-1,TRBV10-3,TGTGCCAGCCAGCGGGAAGTGAACACTGAAGCTTTCTTT,CASQREVNTEAFF
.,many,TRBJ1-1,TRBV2,TGTGCCAGCTTTCGGACGGAGAACACTGAAGCTTTCTTT,CASFRTENTEAFF
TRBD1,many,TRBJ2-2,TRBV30,TGTGCCTGGAGCTGGGGACAGGGCATAGCCGGGGAGCTGTTTTTT,CAWSWGQGIAGELFF
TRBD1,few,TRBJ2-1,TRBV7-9,TGTGCCATCCGGGACAGGCTTGACCCACCCGTCCACAATGAGCAGTTCTTC,CAIRDRLDPPVHNEQFF
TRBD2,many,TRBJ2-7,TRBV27,TGTGCCAGCAGTTCCCAGACTAGCGGGTACCCGTACGAGCAGTACTTC,CASSSQTSGYPYEQYF
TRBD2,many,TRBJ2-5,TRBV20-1,TGCAGTGCTAGAGATCCTGGACTAGCAGAGACCCAGTACTTC,CSARDPGLAETQYF
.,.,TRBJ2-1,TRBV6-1,TGTGCCAGCAGCCAGAAGGGGGGGAATCCCTACAATGAGCAGTTCTTC,CASSQKGGNPYNEQFF
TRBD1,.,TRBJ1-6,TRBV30,TGTGCCGGAGACAGGGGAACGCGAAATTCACCCCTCCACTTT,CAGDRGTRNSPLHF
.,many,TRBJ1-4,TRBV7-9,TGTGCCAGCAGCGGAAACGGTTTAGGAGGTGAAAAACTGTTTTTT,CASSGNGLGGEKLFF
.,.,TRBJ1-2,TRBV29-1,TGCAGCTTGGGGGGGGGGACCGGCTACACCTTC,CSLGGGTGYTF
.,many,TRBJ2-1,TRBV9,TGTGCCAGCAGCGTCGATTACCTAAGTGCCAATGAGCAGTTCTTC,CASSVDYLSANEQFF
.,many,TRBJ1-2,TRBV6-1,TGTGCCAGCCACAGAGCAGGCGGGCAACTCGGGTCGAACTATGGCTACACCTTC,CASHRAGGQLGSNYGYTF
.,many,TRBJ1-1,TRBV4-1,TGCGCCAGCAGCCAAGGGGGAGGAGAGGTTGTGAACACTGAAGCTTTCTTT,CASSQGGGEVVNTEAFF
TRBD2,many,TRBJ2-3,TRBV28,TGTGCCAGCACCCTACGGGGGCTAGCGGGAGGGACAGATACGCAGTATTTT,CASTLRGLAGGTDTQYF
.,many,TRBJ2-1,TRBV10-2,TGCGCCAGCATGGGACCCCCTGCGAATGAGCAGTTCTTC,CASMGPPANEQFF
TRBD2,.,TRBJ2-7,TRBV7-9,TGTGCCAGCAGCTTAGTCGCGGGGGGCGCCTACGAGCAGTACTTC,CASSLVAGGAYEQYF
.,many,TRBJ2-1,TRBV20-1,TGCAGTGCTAGAGATTTAATGGCAGAAAAGTATATCAATGAGCAGTTCTTC,CSARDLMAEKYINEQFF
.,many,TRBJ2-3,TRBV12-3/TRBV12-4,TGTGCCAGCAGCCAGGACTCCACCTGGGATACGCAGTATTTT,CASSQDSTWDTQYF
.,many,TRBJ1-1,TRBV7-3,TGTGCCAGCAGCCCAAACGGGGGCCGTGGGACTGAAGCTTTCTTT,CASSPNGGRGTEAFF
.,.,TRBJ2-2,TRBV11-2,TGTGCCAGCAGCTTAGATATTCGAGGCCGGAACACCGGGGAGCTGTTTTTT,CASSLDIRGRNTGELFF
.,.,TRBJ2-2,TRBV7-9,TGTGCCAGCACCTTACGGGACATAGGCCCCGGGGAGCTGTTTTTT,CASTLRDIGPGELFF
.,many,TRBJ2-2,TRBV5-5,TGTGCCAGCAGCTTCTACCGGGCTCGGAGCACCGGGGAGCTGTTTTTT,CASSFYRARSTGELFF
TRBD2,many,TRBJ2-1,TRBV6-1,TGTGCCAGCAGAGAACCGGAAGCGGGAGAGAGTAATGAGCAGTTCTTC,CASREPEAGESNEQFF
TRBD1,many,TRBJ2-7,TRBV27,TGTGCCAGCAGTTTGACAGGGGAAGTTATTTACGAGCAGTACTTC,CASSLTGEVIYEQYF
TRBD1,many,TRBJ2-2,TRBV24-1,TGTGCCACCAGTTCGTCTCCGGGACAGTTGAACACCGGGGAGCTGTTTTTT,CATSSSPGQLNTGELFF
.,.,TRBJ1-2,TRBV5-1,TGCGCCAGCAGCTTGGTAGGGATAGACTATGGCTACACCTTC,CASSLVGIDYGYTF
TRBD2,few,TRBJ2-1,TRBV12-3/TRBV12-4,TGTGCCAGCAGTCCACCGACTAGCAGGAGTTTCCACAATGAGCAGTTCTTC,CASSPPTSRSFHNEQFF
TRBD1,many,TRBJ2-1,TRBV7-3,TGTGCCAGCAGCCCTACAGGGGGGCCTTACATTGAGCAGTTCTTC,CASSPTGGPYIEQFF
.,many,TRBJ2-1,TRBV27,TGTGCCAGCAGTTTCTGGGCCAGGGGATATGAGCAGTTCTTC,CASSFWARGYEQFF
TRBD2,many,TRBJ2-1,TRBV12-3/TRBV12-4,TGTGCCAGCAGTCTGAGCGGGAGCAAATTTGATGAGCAGTTCTTC,CASSLSGSKFDEQFF